This record covers a single T cell receptor (beta chain). What it binds is unknown. V shed 4 bases and J shed 6 bases, with 13 bases lying between them. This CDR3 comprises 13 residues. The germline gives CDR1 MNHNS, CDR2 SASEGT. The data derive from a study of cytomegalovirus exposure and HLA in healthy donors. Study-level findings and limits: Reportedly, diagnosis of cytomegalovirus status by the classifier showed high specificity and sensitivity.

Sequencing used immunoSEQ multiplex PCR; TCRdb keeps in-frame clones, though not all of them. The repertoire has more than 90,000 clones, under 95% of them found once; the top ten carry 1.1%. The origin of this receptor is a woman aged 25 to 39 in good health and CMV-seropositive. J is TRBJ2-7 and V is TRBV6-1, with D tentatively TRBD1 (8 bases). The sequenced material came from PBMCs. CDR3 nucleotide sequence: TGTGCCAGCAGTGCACAGGGGGGGGGCGAGCAGTACTTC. It translates to CASSAQGGGEQYF.